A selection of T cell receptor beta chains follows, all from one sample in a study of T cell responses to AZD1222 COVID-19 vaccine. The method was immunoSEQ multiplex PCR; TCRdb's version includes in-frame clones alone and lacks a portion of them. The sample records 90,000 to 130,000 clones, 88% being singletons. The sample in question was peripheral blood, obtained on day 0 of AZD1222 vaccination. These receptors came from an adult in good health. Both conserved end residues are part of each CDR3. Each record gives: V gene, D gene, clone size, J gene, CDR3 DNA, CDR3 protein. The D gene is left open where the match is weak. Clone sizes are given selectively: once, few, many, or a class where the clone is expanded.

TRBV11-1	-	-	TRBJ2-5	TGTGCCAGCAGCTTGACTGCGATGGAGACCCAGTACTTC	CASSLTAMETQYF
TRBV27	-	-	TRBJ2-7	TGTGCCAGCAGTTTGACCCTCCTATCCTACGAGCAGTACTTC	CASSLTLLSYEQYF
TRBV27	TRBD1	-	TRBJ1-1	TGTGCCAGCAGTCCGATCGGGACAGGGGGCACTGAAGCTTTCTTT	CASSPIGTGGTEAFF
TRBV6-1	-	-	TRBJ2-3	TGTGCCAGCAGTGTTTTCTCTAGCGCGGCTAGCACAGATACGCAGTATTTT	CASSVFSSAASTDTQYF
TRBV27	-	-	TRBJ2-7	TGTGCCAGCAGAAGGGACGGGTACTACGAGCAGTACTTC	CASRRDGYYEQYF
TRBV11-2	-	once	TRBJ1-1	TGTGCCAGCAGCCCCCAGCTTCAACAGGGTCTGTCTTTCTTT	CASSPQLQQGLSFF
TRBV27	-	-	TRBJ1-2	TGTGCCAGCTGGAGTCGGTGGCTCTATGGCTACACCTTC	CASWSRWLYGYTF
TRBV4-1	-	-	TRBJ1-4	TGCGCCAGCAGGGACCTAGGAGGGGCAACTAATGAAAAACTGTTTTTT	CASRDLGGATNEKLFF
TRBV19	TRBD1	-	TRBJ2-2	TGTGCCAGTAGTGGAATGGGACAGGACATGACCGGGGAGCTGTTTTTT	CASSGMGQDMTGELFF
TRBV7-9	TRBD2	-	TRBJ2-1	TGTGCCAGCAGTCCTCGGGAGGGAGGCCCCCTTTACAATGAGCAGTTCTTC	CASSPREGGPLYNEQFF
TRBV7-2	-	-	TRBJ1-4	TGTGCCAGCAGCTTAGTGGGGCGAGAACTGTTTTTT	CASSLVGRELFF
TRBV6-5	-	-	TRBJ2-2	TGTGCCAGCAGCGCAGACAGGCTTCCCGGGGAGCTGTTTTTT	CASSADRLPGELFF
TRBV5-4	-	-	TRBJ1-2	TGTGCCAGCAGCTTGGCTCTTCAGAGGGGTGGCTACACCTTC	CASSLALQRGGYTF
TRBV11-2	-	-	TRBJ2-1	TGTGCCAGCAGCTTAGTCGGGGAGGACATGGGGTTCTTC	CASSLVGEDMGFF
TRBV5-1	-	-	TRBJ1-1	TGCGCCAGCAGCGCGGCGACAACACTCAACACTGAAGCTTTCTTT	CASSAATTLNTEAFF
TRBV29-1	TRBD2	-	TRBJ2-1	TGCAGCGTTGAAGGGGAGGGCCGATCCTACAATGAGCAGTTCTTC	CSVEGEGRSYNEQFF
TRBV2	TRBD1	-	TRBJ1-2	TGTGCCAGCAGTGAAGGGACAGGGTGGGGCTACACCTTC	CASSEGTGWGYTF
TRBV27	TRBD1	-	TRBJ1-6	TGTGCCAGCAGTTTGCCAGGGGGTGGTTCACCCCTCCACTTT	CASSLPGGGSPLHF
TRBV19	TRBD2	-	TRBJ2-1	TGTGCCAGTAGTCCCGGGACTAGGCCGTTCTTC	CASSPGTRPFF
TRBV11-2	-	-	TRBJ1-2	TGTGCCAGCAGCTTAGCCCTAACAAACTATGGCTACACCTTC	CASSLALTNYGYTF
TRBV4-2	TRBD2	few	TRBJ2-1	TGTGCCAGCAGACTAGCGGGAGTAATGGATGAGCAGTTCTTC	CASRLAGVMDEQFF
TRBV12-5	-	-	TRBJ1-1	TGTGCTAGTGGTTTGATGGATACTGAAGCTTTCTTT	CASGLMDTEAFF
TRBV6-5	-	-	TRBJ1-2	TGTGCCAGCAGTTACGACGAGAACTATGGCTACACCTTC	CASSYDENYGYTF
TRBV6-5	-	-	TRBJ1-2	TGTGCCAGCAGTTACTCTCGGGACACCAGCAACTATGGCTACACCTTC	CASSYSRDTSNYGYTF
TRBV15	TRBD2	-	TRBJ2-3	TGTGCCACCAGCAGAGGACCTAGCGGGGGGTCCACAGATACGCAGTATTTT	CATSRGPSGGSTDTQYF
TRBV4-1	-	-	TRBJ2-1	TGCGCCAGCAGCCAAGGTGGCCTCAATGTGCGGACTTACAATGAGCAGTTCTTC	CASSQGGLNVRTYNEQFF
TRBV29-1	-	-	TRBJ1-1	TGCAGACAAACCCCAACCTTGAGGGCGTACACTGAAGCTTTCTTT	CRQTPTLRAYTEAFF
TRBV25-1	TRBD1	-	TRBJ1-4	TGTGCCAGCAGTCCCGGACAGGTGCCTAATGAAAAACTGTTTTTT	CASSPGQVPNEKLFF
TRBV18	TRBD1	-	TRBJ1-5	TGTGCCAGCTCCCCGGGACAGGGAAATCAGCCCCAGCATTTT	CASSPGQGNQPQHF
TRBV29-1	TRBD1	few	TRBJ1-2	TGCAGCGTGGGGACAGGGTCGGTGTATGGCTACACCTTC	CSVGTGSVYGYTF
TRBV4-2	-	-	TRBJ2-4	TGTGCCAGCAGCCAAGAGGCAGCCAAAAACATTCAGTACTTC	CASSQEAAKNIQYF
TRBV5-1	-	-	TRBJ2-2	TGCGCCAGCAGGGGCGGCACATCGAACACCGGGGAGCTGTTTTTT	CASRGGTSNTGELFF
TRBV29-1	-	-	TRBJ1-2	TGCAGCGTTGAGCGGACTAACTATGGCTACACCTTC	CSVERTNYGYTF
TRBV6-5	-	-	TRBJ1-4	TGTGCCAGCAGTCCTGCAGGGGCAACTAATGAAAAACTGTTTTTT	CASSPAGATNEKLFF
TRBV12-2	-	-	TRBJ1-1	TGTGCCTTGAAGACGGCCGGCGGCACTGAAGCTTTCTTT	CALKTAGGTEAFF
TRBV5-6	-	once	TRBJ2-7	TGTGCCAGCAGCTCCGACTCAGGCGAGCAGTACTTC	CASSSDSGEQYF
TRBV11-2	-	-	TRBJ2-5	TGTGCCAGCAGCCACAGGGACGGGTCAGAGACCCAGTACTTC	CASSHRDGSETQYF
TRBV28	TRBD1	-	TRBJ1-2	TGTGCCAGCAGCTCAGGGGGCTATGGCTACACCTTC	CASSSGGYGYTF
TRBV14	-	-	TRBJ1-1	TGTGCCAGCAGCGGTCGGCGTTTTGAAGCTTTCTTT	CASSGRRFEAFF
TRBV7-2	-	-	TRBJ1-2	TGTGCCAGCAGCTCCCAAACTGTCGTGGGGCCTCATGGCTACACCTTC	CASSSQTVVGPHGYTF
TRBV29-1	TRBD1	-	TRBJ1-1	TGCAGCGTGGTAACAGGGGATTTCGGTGAAGCTTTCTTT	CSVVTGDFGEAFF
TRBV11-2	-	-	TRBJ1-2	TGTGCCAGCAGCCCGGCCGGGCCTCCGTCTCGAGGCTACACCTTC	CASSPAGPPSRGYTF
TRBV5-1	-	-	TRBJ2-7	TGCGCCAGCAGCTTGGGGCAGGGGCCCTACGAGCAGTACTTC	CASSLGQGPYEQYF
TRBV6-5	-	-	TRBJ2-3	TGTGCCAGCAGTTCTATTACAACAGACACAGATACGCAGTATTTT	CASSSITTDTDTQYF
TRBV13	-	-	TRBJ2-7	TGTGCCAGTGGGACGGGCACTTACGAGCAGTACTTC	CASGTGTYEQYF
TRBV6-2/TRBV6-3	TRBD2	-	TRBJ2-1	TGTGCCAGCAGTTCGTTCCGGACTAGCGGTGACAATGAGCAGTTCTTC	CASSSFRTSGDNEQFF
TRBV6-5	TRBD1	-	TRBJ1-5	TGTGCCAGCAGTTCCTCCAGGGGGCGAGGGGGGCCCCAGCATTTT	CASSSSRGRGGPQHF
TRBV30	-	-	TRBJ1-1	TGTGCCTGGAACAGGGCTGAAACTGAAGCTTTCTTT	CAWNRAETEAFF
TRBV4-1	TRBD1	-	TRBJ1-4	TGCGCCAGCAGCCAACGGGACAGGGGTGAAAAACTGTTTTTT	CASSQRDRGEKLFF
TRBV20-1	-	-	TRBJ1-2	TGCAGTGCTAGAGATGAGGCCGGCTACACCTTC	CSARDEAGYTF
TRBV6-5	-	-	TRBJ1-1	TGTGCCAGCGGCTCGTCAACGTTTGGCACTGAAGCTTTCTTT	CASGSSTFGTEAFF